This T cell receptor beta chain was obtained from a study of vaccination and CD4 T cells after COVID-19. The CDR3 loop spans 12 amino acids. V was trimmed by 4 bases and J by 4 bases, leaving 8 bases between them. Germline V CDR1 and CDR2: LGHDT, YNNKEL (reference sequence). Points on this clonotype: Its antigen is currently unknown.

Treatment given: roughly ten-day PBMC culture with coronavirus spike peptide pools or control peptides (ViraFEST assay). Each of days 3 and 7 saw half the medium replaced by fresh IL-2 medium. An Oncomine TCR Beta short-read assay was used to sequence the DNA from cultured CD4+ T cells. Using its own MiXCR run on the PCR reads, TCRdb lists one record per CDR3 protein. The sample contains about 20,000 distinct CDR3 sequences, 50% of which appear only once. The sample consisted of CD4+ T cells from blood, cultured in vitro. This chain connects TRBV3-1 to TRBJ2-7, with unresolved D. This clonotype was sampled from a human donor who had recovered from COVID-19. This CDR3 reads CASSLTRYEQYF. In DNA form, the CDR3 reads TGTGCCAGCAGCCTAACGCGATACGAGCAGTACTTC.